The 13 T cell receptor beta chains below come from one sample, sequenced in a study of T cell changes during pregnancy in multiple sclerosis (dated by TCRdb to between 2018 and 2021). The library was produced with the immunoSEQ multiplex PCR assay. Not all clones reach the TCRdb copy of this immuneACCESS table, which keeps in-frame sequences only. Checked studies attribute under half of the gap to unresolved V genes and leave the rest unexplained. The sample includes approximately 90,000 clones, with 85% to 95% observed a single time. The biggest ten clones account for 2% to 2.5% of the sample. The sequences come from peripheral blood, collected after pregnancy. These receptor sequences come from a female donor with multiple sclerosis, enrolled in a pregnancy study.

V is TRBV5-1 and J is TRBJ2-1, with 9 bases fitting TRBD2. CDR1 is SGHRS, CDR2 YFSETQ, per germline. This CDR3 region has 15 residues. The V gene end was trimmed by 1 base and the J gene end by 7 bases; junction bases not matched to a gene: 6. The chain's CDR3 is CASSLSSGSLNEQFF. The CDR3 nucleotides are TGCGCCAGCAGCTTGAGTAGCGGGAGTTTAAATGAGCAGTTCTTC.

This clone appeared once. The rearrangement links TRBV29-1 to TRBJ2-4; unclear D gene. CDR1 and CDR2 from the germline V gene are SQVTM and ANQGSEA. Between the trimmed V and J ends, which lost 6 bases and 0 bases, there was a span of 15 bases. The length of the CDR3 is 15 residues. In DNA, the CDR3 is TGCAGCGTCCTATCCCAATTTTTAGCCAAAAACATTCAGTACTTC. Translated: CSVLSQFLAKNIQYF.

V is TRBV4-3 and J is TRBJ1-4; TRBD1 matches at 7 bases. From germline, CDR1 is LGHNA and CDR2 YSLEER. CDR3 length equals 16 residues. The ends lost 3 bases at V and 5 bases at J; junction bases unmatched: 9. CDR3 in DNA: TGCGCCAGCAGCCAGGGGATGACAGGGTTAAATGAAAAACTGTTTTTT. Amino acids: CASSQGMTGLNEKLFF.

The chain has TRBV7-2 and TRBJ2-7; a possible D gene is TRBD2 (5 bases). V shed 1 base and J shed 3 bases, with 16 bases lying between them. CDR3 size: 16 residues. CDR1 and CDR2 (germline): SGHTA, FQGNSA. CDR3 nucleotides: TGTGCCAGCAGCTTAGAAAGAGGGAGATGGATCTACGAGCAGTACTTC. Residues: CASSLERGRWIYEQYF.

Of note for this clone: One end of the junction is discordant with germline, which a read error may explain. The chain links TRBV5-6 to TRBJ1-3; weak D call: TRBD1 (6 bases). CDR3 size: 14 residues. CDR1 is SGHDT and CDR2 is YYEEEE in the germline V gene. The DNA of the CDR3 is TGTGCCAGCAGCCTCAGGGGTCCTGGGAACACCATATATTTT. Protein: CASSLRGPGNTIYF.

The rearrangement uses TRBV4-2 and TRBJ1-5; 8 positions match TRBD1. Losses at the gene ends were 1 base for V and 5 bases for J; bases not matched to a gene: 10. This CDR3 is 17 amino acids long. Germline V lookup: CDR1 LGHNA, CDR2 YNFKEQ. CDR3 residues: CASSQVLRDRHYQPQHF. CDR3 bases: TGTGCCAGCAGCCAAGTACTCCGGGACAGGCATTATCAGCCCCAGCATTTT.

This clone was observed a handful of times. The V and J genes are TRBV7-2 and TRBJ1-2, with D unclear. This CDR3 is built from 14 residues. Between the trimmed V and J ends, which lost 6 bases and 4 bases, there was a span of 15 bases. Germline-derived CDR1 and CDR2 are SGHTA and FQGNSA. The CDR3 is CASSPGSTAYGYTF. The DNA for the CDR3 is TGTGCCAGCAGTCCGGGATCGACCGCCTATGGCTACACCTTC.

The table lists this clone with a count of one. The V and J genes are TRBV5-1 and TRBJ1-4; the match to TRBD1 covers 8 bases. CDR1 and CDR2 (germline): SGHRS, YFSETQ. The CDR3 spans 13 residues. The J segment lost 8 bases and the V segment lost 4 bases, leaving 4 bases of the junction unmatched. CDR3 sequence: CASSGRDREKLFF. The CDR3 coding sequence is TGCGCCAGCAGCGGCCGGGACAGGGAAAAACTGTTTTTT.

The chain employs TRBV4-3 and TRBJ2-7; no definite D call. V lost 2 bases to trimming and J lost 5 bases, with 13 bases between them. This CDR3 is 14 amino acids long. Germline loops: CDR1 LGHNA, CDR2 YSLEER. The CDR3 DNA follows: TGCGCCAGCAGCCAAAATTCCGCGGAAAACGAGCAGTACTTC. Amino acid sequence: CASSQNSAENEQYF.

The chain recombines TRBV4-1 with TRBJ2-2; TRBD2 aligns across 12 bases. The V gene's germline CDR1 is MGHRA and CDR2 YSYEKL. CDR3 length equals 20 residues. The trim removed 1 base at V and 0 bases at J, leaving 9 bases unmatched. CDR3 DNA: TGCGCCAGCAGCCAAGTGGGGAGGTCTAGCGGGAGGGCGAACACCGGGGAGCTGTTTTTT. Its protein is CASSQVGRSSGRANTGELFF.

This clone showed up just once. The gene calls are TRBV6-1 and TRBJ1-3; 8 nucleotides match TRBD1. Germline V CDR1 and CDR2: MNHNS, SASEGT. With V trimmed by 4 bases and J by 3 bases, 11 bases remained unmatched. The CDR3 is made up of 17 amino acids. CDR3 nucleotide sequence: TGTGCCAGCAGTGTCCGGGCAGGGGGCAGGGGTGGAAACACCATATATTTT. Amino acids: CASSVRAGGRGGNTIYF.

Here the CDR3 reads CASSPWGEGQPQHF. The CDR3 nucleotides are TGTGCCAGCAGCCCGTGGGGGGAAGGACAGCCCCAGCATTTT. The chain links TRBV5-4 to TRBJ1-5; D may be TRBD1 (5 bases). CDR3 length: 14 amino acids. Germline V CDR1 and CDR2: SGHNT, YYREEE (reference sequence). Trimming stripped 4 bases from V and 7 bases from J, with 15 bases between.

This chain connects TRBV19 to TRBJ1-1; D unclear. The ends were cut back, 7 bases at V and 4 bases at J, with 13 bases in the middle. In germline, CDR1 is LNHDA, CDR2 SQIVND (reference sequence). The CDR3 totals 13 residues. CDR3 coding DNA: TGTGCCAGTAAGGCAGCGGAAATCACTGAAGCTTTCTTT. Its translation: CASKAAEITEAFF. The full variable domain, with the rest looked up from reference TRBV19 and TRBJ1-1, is DGGITQSPKYLFRKEGQNVTLSCEQNLNHDAMYWYRQDPGQGLRLIYYSQIVNDFQKGDIAEGYSVSREKKESFPLTVTSAQKNPTAFYLCASKAAEITEAFFGQGTRLTVV.